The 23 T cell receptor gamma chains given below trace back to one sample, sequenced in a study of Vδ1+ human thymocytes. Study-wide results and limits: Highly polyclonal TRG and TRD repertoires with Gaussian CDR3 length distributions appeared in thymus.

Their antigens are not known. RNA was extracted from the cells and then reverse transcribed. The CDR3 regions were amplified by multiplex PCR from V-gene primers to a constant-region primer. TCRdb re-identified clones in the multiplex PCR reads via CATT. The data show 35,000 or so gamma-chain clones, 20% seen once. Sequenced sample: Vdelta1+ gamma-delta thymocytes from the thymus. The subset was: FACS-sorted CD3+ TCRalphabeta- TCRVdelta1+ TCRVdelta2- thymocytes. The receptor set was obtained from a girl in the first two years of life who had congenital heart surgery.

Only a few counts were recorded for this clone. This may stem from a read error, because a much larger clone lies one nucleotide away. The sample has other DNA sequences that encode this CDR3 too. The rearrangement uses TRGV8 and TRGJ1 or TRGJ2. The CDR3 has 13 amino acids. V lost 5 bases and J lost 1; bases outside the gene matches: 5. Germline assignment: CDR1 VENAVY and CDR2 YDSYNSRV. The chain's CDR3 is CATWAPNYYKKLF. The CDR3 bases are TGTGCCACCTGGGCCCCCAATTATTATAAGAAACTCTTT.

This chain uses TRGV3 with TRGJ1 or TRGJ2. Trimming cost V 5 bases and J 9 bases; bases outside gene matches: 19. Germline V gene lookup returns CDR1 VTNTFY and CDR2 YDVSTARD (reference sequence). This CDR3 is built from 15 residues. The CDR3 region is CATWARHPIGPKKLF. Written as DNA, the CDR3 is TGTGCCACCTGGGCACGACACCCAATAGGACCTAAGAAACTCTTT.

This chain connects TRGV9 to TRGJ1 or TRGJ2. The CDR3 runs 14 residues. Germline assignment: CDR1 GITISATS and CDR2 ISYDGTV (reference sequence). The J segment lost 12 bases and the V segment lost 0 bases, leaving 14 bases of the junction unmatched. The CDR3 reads CALWEVHPSNTKLF. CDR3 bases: TGTGCCTTGTGGGAGGTGCATCCCTCTAATACGAAACTCTTT.

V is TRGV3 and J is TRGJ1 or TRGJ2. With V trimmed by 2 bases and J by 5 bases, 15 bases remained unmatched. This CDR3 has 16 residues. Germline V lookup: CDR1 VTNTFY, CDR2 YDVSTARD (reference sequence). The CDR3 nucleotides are TGTGCCACCTGGGACACCCAATCCCTCGATAATTATAAGAAACTCTTT. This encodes CATWDTQSLDNYKKLF.

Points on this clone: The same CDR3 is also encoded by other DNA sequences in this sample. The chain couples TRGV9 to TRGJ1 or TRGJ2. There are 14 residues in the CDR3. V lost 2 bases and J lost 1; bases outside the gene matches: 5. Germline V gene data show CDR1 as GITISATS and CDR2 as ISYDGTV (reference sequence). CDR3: CALWEGTNYYKKLF. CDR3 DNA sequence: TGTGCCTTGTGGGAGGGAACAAATTATTATAAGAAACTCTTT.

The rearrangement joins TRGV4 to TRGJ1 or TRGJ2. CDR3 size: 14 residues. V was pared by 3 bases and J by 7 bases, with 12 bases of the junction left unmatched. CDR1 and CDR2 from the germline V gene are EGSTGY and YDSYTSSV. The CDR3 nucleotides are TGTGCCACCTGGGATCCCTCCTTAGAGTATAAGAAACTCTTT. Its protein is CATWDPSLEYKKLF.

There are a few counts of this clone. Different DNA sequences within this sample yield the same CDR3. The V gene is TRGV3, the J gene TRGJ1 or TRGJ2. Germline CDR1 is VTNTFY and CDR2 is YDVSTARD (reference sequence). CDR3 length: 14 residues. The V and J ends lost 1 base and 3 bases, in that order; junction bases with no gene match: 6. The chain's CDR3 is CATWDRPFYYKKLF. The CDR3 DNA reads TGTGCCACCTGGGACAGACCCTTTTATTATAAGAAACTCTTT.

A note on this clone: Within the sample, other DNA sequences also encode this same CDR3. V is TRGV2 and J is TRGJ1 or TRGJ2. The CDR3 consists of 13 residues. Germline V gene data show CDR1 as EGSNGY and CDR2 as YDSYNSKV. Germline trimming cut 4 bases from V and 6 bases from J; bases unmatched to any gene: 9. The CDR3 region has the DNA TGTGCCACCTGGGATGGGCCGTTTTATAAGAAACTCTTT. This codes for CATWDGPFYKKLF.

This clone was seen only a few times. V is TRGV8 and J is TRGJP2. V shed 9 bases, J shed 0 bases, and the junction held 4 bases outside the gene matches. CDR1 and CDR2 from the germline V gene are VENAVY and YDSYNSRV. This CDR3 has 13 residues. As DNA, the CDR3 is TGTGCCACCGGTTATAGTAGTGATTGGATCAAGACGTTT. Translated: CATGYSSDWIKTF.

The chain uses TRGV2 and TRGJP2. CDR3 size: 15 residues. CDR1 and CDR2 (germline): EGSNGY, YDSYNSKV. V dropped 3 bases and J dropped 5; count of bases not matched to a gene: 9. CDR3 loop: CATWDREGSDWIKTF. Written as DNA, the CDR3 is TGTGCCACCTGGGACAGGGAGGGAAGTGATTGGATCAAGACGTTT.

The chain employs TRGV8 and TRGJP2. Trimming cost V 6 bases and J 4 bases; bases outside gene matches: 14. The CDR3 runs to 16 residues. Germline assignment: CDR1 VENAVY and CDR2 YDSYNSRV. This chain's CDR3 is CATWSRGTHSDWIKTF. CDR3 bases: TGTGCCACCTGGAGTCGAGGTACTCATAGTGATTGGATCAAGACGTTT.

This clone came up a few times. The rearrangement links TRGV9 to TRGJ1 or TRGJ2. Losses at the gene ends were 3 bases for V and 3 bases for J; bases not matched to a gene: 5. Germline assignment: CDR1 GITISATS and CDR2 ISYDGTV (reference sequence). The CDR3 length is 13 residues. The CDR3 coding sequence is TGTGCCTTGTGGGAGTCACGTTATTATAAGAAACTCTTT. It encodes CALWESRYYKKLF.

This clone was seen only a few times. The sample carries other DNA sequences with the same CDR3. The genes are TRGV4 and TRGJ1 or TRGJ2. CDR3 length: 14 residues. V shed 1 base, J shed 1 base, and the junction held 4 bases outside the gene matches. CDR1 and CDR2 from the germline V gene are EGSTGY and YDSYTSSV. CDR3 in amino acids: CATWDGRNYYKKLF. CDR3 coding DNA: TGTGCCACCTGGGATGGTCGAAATTATTATAAGAAACTCTTT.

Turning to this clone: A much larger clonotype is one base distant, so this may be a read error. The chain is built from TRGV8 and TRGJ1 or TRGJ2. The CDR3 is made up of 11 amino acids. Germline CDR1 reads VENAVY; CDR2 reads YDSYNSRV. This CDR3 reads CATWDRYRKLF. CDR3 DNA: TGTGCCACCTGGGATCGTTATAGGAAACTCTTT.

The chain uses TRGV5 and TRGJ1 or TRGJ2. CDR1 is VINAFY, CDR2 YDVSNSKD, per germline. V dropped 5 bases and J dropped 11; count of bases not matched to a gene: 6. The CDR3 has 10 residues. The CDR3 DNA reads TGTGCCACCTGGGGCGTGGAGAAACTCTTT. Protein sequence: CATWGVEKLF.

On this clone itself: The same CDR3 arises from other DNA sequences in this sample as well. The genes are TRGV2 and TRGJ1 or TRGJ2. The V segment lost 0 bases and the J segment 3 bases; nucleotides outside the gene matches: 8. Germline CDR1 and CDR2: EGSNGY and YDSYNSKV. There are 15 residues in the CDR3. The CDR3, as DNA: TGTGCCACCTGGGACGGGCCCCCTTCTTATTATAAGAAACTCTTT. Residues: CATWDGPPSYYKKLF.

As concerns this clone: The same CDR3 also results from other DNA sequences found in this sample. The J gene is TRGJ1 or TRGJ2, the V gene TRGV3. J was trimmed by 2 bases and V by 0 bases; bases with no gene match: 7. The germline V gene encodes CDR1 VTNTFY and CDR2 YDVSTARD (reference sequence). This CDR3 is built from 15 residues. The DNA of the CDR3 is TGTGCCACCTGGGACAGGCGAGGAGATTATTATAAGAAACTCTTT. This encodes CATWDRRGDYYKKLF.

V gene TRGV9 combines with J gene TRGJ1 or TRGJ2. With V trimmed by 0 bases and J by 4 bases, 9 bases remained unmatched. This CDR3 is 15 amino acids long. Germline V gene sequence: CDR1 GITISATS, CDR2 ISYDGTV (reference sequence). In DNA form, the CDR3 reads TGTGCCTTGTGGGAGGTGTTTTTAGAATATTATAAGAAACTCTTT. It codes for CALWEVFLEYYKKLF.

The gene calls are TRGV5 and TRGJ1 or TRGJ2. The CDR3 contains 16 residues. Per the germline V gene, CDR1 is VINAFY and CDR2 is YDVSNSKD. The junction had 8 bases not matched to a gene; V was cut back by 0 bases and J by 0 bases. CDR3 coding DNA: TGTGCCACCTGGGACAGGCGCCCCACGAATTATTATAAGAAACTCTTT. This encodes CATWDRRPTNYYKKLF.

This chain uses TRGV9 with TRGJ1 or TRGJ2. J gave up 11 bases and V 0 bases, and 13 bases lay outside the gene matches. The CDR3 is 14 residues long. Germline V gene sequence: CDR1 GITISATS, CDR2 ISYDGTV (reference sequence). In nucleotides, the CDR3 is TGTGCCTTGTGGGAGGTGCAATGCCTGTTCGAGAAACTCTTT. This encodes CALWEVQCLFEKLF.

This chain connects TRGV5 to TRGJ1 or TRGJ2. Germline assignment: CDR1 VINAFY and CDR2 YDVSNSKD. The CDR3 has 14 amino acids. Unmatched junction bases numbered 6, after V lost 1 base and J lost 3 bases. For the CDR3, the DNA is TGTGCCACCTGGGACAGCAATACTTATTATAAGAAACTCTTT. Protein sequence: CATWDSNTYYKKLF.

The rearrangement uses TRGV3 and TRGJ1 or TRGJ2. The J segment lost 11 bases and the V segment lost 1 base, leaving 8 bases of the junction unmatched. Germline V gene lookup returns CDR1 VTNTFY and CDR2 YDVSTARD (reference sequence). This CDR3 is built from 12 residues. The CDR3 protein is CATWDSPIEKLF. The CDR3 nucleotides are TGTGCCACCTGGGACAGCCCTATTGAGAAACTCTTT.

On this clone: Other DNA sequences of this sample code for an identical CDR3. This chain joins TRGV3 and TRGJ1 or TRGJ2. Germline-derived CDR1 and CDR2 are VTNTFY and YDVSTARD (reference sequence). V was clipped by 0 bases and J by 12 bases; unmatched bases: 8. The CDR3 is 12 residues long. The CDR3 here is CATWDRPRRKLF. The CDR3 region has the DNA TGTGCCACCTGGGACAGGCCGAGGAGGAAACTCTTT.